Shown below are 21 T cell receptor beta chains from a single sample sequenced in a study of blood T cell repertoires in COVID-19. The protocol was immunoSEQ multiplex PCR, while the TCRdb copy is restricted to in-frame clones and leaves out a portion. The sample lists some 200,000 clones, less than 90% seen once, with roughly 0.78% in the top ten. Sequencing input: peripheral blood. The source of these receptors is a woman in her 70s with acute or convalescent COVID-19.

The chain uses TRBV28 and TRBJ2-7, with a tentative D call TRBD2 (7 bases). The V end lost 5 bases, the J end lost 4 bases, and 18 bases lay between the germline ends. Germline CDR1 and CDR2: MDHEN and SYDVKM. The CDR3 loop spans 15 amino acids. The CDR3 region is CASSGSGGHYYEQYF. The CDR3 DNA follows: TGTGCCAGCAGTGGGTCGGGGGGACATTATTACGAGCAGTACTTC.

This clone appeared once. The V and J genes are TRBV5-1 and TRBJ2-2; TRBD2 agrees at 10 bases. Germline lookup yields CDR1 SGHRS and CDR2 YFSETQ. The CDR3 sequence is 16 residues long. Unmatched junction bases numbered 6, after V lost 4 bases and J lost 3 bases. The chain's CDR3 is CASSPLAGADTGELFF. CDR3 DNA: TGCGCCAGCAGCCCTCTAGCGGGAGCGGACACCGGGGAGCTGTTTTTT.

V usage is TRBV18 and J usage is TRBJ1-3; maybe TRBD1 (5 bases). The CDR3 length is 17 residues. V was shortened by 1 base and J by 0 bases, with 13 bases between the two germline ends. The germline gives CDR1 KGHSH, CDR2 LQKENI. DNA for the CDR3: TGTGCCAGCTCACCACAACGACAGAGGTCCTCTGGAAACACCATATATTTT. The encoded protein is CASSPQRQRSSGNTIYF.

The table lists this clone with a count of one. The rearrangement joins TRBV11-2 to TRBJ2-7; D remains ambiguous. Germline V gene sequence: CDR1 SGHAT, CDR2 FQNNGV. There are 15 residues in the CDR3. V was clipped by 4 bases and J by 0 bases, with 13 bases between them. CDR3 DNA sequence: TGTGCCAGCAGCTCAATGATCTCTATCTCCTACGAGCAGTACTTC. The encoded protein is CASSSMISISYEQYF.

The J gene is TRBJ2-2, the V gene TRBV11-3, with 8 positions matching TRBD1. The CDR3 runs to 15 residues. After removal of 5 bases from V and 7 bases from J, the junction contained 9 bases not matched to a gene. CDR1 is SGHNT, CDR2 YENEEA, per germline. The CDR3 protein is CASSIRTGIGGELFF. CDR3 sequence (DNA): TGTGCCAGCAGCATAAGGACAGGGATAGGCGGGGAGCTGTTTTTT. Variable domain in full (rest from reference TRBV11-3 and TRBJ2-2): EAGVVQSPRYKIIEKKQPVAFWCNPISGHNTLYWYLQNLGQGPELLIRYENEEAVDDSQLPKDRFSAERLKGVDSTLKIQPAELGDSAVYLCASSIRTGIGGELFFGEGSRLTVL.

The V and J genes are TRBV28 and TRBJ2-3, with 8 bases fitting TRBD2. The CDR3 totals 16 residues. CDR1 is MDHEN, CDR2 SYDVKM, per germline. The ends lost 5 bases at V and 1 base at J; junction bases unmatched: 8. The CDR3 sequence: CASSPHRGGGTDTQYF. CDR3 nucleotides: TGTGCCAGCAGTCCTCATCGGGGGGGCGGCACAGATACGCAGTATTTT.

The chain couples TRBV2 to TRBJ1-5; tentatively, D is TRBD1 (5 bases). Trimming took off 5 bases at V and 6 bases at J, with 14 bases between the two ends. CDR1 SNHLY and CDR2 FYNNEI come from the germline V gene. The CDR3 length is 14 residues. The chain's CDR3 is CASSPQGAGQPQHF. As DNA, the CDR3 is TGTGCCAGCAGTCCTCAAGGGGCAGGTCAGCCCCAGCATTTT.

This chain links TRBV11-2 with TRBJ1-3; no clear D gene. The V gene lost 1 base and the J gene lost 5 bases, with 6 bases spanning the gap. CDR3 length: 13 residues. Germline-derived CDR1 and CDR2 are SGHAT and FQNNGV. CDR3: CASSLGLRNTIYF. CDR3 DNA: TGTGCCAGCAGCTTAGGACTGAGAAACACCATATATTTT.

The chain links TRBV7-9 to TRBJ1-1; D ambiguous. CDR1 and CDR2 from the germline V gene are SEHNR and FQNEAQ (reference sequence). Trimming pared 2 bases from V and 1 base from J, leaving 8 bases between. The CDR3 totals 14 residues. As DNA, the CDR3 is TGTGCCAGCAGCTTACAGGATGAGAACACTGAAGCTTTCTTT. Translated, it gives CASSLQDENTEAFF.

The rearrangement links TRBV10-2 to TRBJ1-1; D is uncertain. With 7 bases removed from V and 0 bases from J, the gap between germline ends came to 6 bases. Germline-derived CDR1 and CDR2 are WSHSY and SAAADI. The CDR3 length is 12 residues. The CDR3: CASKAVNTEAFF. In DNA, the CDR3 is TGCGCCAGCAAAGCTGTGAACACTGAAGCTTTCTTT.

V and J are TRBV3-1 (or the pseudogene TRBV3-2) and TRBJ2-2, with D uncertain. Germline values: CDR1 LGHDT, CDR2 YNNKEL (reference sequence). V lost 0 bases and J 3 bases, leaving 23 bases between the germline ends. This CDR3 spans 20 amino acids. DNA for the CDR3: TGTGCCAGCAGCCAAGAGGTCGACTCAGCGACCCCATTAGACACCGGGGAGCTGTTTTTT. Translation: CASSQEVDSATPLDTGELFF.

This clone has just a few counts. The chain has TRBV18 and TRBJ2-3; maybe TRBD2 (7 bases). V was cut by 3 bases and J by 3 bases, with 13 bases left in between. Germline V CDR1 and CDR2: KGHSH, LQKENI. The CDR3 totals 15 residues. This CDR3 reads CASSPEGGPTDTQYF. CDR3 DNA: TGTGCCAGCTCACCGGAGGGGGGGCCTACAGATACGCAGTATTTT.

This clone was detected a few times. This chain joins TRBV24-1 and TRBJ2-3; maybe TRBD1 (5 bases). CDR3 length: 17 residues. Trimming took off 4 bases at V and 1 base at J, with 17 bases between the two ends. Germline values: CDR1 KGHDR, CDR2 SFDVKD. The CDR3 is CATSDPRTRGGTDTQYF. CDR3 DNA: TGTGCCACCAGTGACCCACGGACACGTGGCGGCACAGATACGCAGTATTTT.

In the case of this clone: Additional DNA sequences in this sample encode the identical CDR3. This chain joins TRBV9 and TRBJ1-1, with a possible D match to TRBD1 (5 bases). This CDR3 spans 13 amino acids. Trimming took off 0 bases at V and 4 bases at J, with 7 bases between the two ends. CDR1 is SGDLS, CDR2 YYNGEE, per germline. CDR3 sequence: CASSVERGTEAFF. Written as DNA, the CDR3 is TGTGCCAGCAGCGTAGAAAGGGGCACTGAAGCTTTCTTT.

The rearrangement uses TRBV11-3 and TRBJ1-1, with 8 bases identical to TRBD1. CDR3 length: 15 residues. Germline V gives CDR1 SGHNT, CDR2 YENEEA. The V gene end was trimmed by 1 base and the J gene end by 6 bases; junction bases not matched to a gene: 7. The CDR3 protein is CASSLGTDRGAEAFF. In DNA form, the CDR3 reads TGTGCCAGCAGCTTAGGCACCGACAGGGGCGCTGAAGCTTTCTTT.

CDR3 nucleotides: TGTGCCAGCACCACCGGGACAGGGAATACTGAAGCTTTCTTT. Protein product: CASTTGTGNTEAFF. The genes are TRBV7-9 and TRBJ1-1; 9 nucleotides match TRBD1. With 7 bases clipped from V and 5 bases from J, the junction kept 8 bases outside the gene matches. The CDR3 loop spans 14 amino acids. Germline loops: CDR1 SEHNR, CDR2 FQNEAQ (reference sequence).

The chain uses TRBV10-3 and TRBJ2-5; possibly TRBD1 for D (5 bases). V gave up 6 bases and J gave up 1 base, with 12 bases separating them. Germline V gene data show CDR1 as ENHRY and CDR2 as SYGVKD. This CDR3 has 14 residues. In DNA, the CDR3 is TGTGCCATCAGCCTAGGACAATCCCAAGAGACCCAGTACTTC. This codes for CAISLGQSQETQYF.

This clone was detected once. This sequence joins TRBV20-1 and TRBJ1-6; weak D call: TRBD1 (5 bases). Germline V gene lookup returns CDR1 DFQATT and CDR2 SNEGSKA (reference sequence). The V end lost 3 bases, the J end lost 4 bases, and 16 bases lay between the germline ends. CDR3 length: 16 amino acids. The CDR3 bases are TGCAGTGCTAGTTTGCAAGGGGCGCGATATAATTCACCCCTCCACTTT. Translation: CSASLQGARYNSPLHF.

Here the CDR3 reads CASSFGLNNYGYTF. Here the CDR3 DNA reads TGCGCCAGCAGCTTCGGACTGAATAACTATGGCTACACCTTC. J is TRBJ1-2 and V is TRBV5-1; D remains unclear. Trimming took off 2 bases at V and 1 base at J, with 9 bases between the two ends. In germline, CDR1 is SGHRS, CDR2 YFSETQ. CDR3 length: 14 amino acids.

This clone showed up just a few times. The chain links TRBV7-2 to TRBJ2-2; D is uncertain. CDR1 is SGHTA, CDR2 FQGNSA, per germline. This CDR3 has 13 residues. V was trimmed by 5 bases and J by 4 bases, leaving 8 bases between them. The CDR3 DNA reads TGTGCCAGCAGCCTACAGATCACCGGGGAGCTGTTTTTT. Residues: CASSLQITGELFF.

The rearrangement uses TRBV2 and TRBJ2-7, with 11 bases aligning to TRBD1. This CDR3 spans 14 amino acids. V lost 8 bases to trimming and J lost 4 bases; unmatched junction nucleotides: 7. Germline CDR1 reads SNHLY; CDR2 reads FYNNEI. The CDR3 sequence: CASQGQGASYEQYF. CDR3 sequence (DNA): TGTGCCAGCCAAGGACAGGGGGCATCGTACGAGCAGTACTTC.